This T cell receptor (beta chain) was sequenced in a study of T cells after yellow fever vaccination. Study at large: SMART-Seq v4 Ultra Low Input served to prepare low-cell-number fractions.

TCRdb reprocessed the 5' RACE reads via MiXCR and lists one record per CDR3 protein. The profile covers roughly 300,000 distinct CDR3 sequences, with approximately 8% appearing a single time and approximately 18% taken by the ten largest. This CDR3 comprises 12 residues. Trimming pared 7 bases from V and 7 bases from J, leaving 13 bases between. Germline V gives CDR1 SQVTM, CDR2 ANQGSEA. This sequence joins TRBV29-1 and TRBJ2-2; D remains unclear. This receptor was obtained from a man in his late teens or twenties who received the YFV17D yellow fever vaccine. The source material was PBMCs, sampled approximately 40 days after the first yellow fever vaccination. CDR3 residues: CSGKTPGGELFF. The CDR3 DNA reads as TGCAGCGGCAAAACTCCAGGCGGGGAGCTGTTTTTT.